The 24 T cell receptor beta chains below all came from one sample that was sequenced in a study of blood T cell repertoires in COVID-19. Measured with immunoSEQ multiplex PCR; TCRdb has only the in-frame clones, and not every one. Of nearly 400,000 clones in the sample, roughly 90% are singletons; the top ten hold 1.7%. Input material: PBMCs or T cells enriched from blood (not recorded which). These receptors originate from a woman in her 30s who had recovered from COVID-19.

The chain carries TRBV5-3 and TRBJ1-5; no firm D call. TRBV5-3 is designated an ORF whose function remains uncertain. V was clipped by 3 bases and J by 4 bases, with 17 bases between them. The CDR3 extends over 16 amino acids. CDR3 region: CARSSIPGEWNQPQHF. For the CDR3, the DNA is TGTGCCAGAAGCTCTATCCCTGGGGAGTGGAATCAGCCCCAGCATTTT.

The rearrangement links TRBV6-1 to TRBJ1-5; tentative D call: TRBD1 (5 bases). Germline V gene lookup returns CDR1 MNHNS and CDR2 SASEGT. V was clipped by 0 bases and J by 5 bases, with 17 bases between them. This CDR3 region has 17 residues. The CDR3 loop is CASSEARGGDHDQPQHF. CDR3 DNA: TGTGCCAGCAGTGAAGCGAGGGGAGGAGATCACGATCAGCCCCAGCATTTT.

V and J are TRBV11-2 and TRBJ2-7, with 7 bases aligning to TRBD2. Per germline, CDR1 SGHAT and CDR2 FQNNGV. The CDR3 loop spans 16 amino acids. With 5 bases clipped from V and 0 bases from J, the junction kept 10 bases outside the gene matches. The CDR3 here is CASSRFARERSYEQYF. CDR3 in DNA: TGTGCCAGCAGCCGGTTCGCGCGGGAGCGCTCCTACGAGCAGTACTTC.

Regarding this clone: The junction does not match germline at one end; this may be a read error. The chain uses TRBV27 and TRBJ1-2; the D is unclear. This CDR3 region has 15 residues. Germline V CDR1 and CDR2: MNHEY, SMNVEV (reference sequence). The CDR3 sequence is CASSLSQLSNYGYTF. The CDR3 nucleotides are TGTGCCAGCAGTCTATCACAGTTATCTAACTATGGCTACACCTTC.

This clone appeared once. The gene calls are TRBV29-1 and TRBJ1-2, with 9 positions matching TRBD1. Per the germline V gene, CDR1 is SQVTM and CDR2 is ANQGSEA. The CDR3 has 12 amino acids. Trimming cost V 4 bases and J 5 bases; bases outside gene matches: 2. The CDR3: CSVGQGGYGYTF. DNA of the CDR3: TGCAGCGTTGGACAGGGGGGTTATGGCTACACCTTC. The variable domain in full, with the rest retrieved from reference TRBV29-1 and TRBJ1-2, is SAVISQKPSRDICQRGTSLTIQCQVDSQVTMMFWYRQQPGQSLTLIATANQGSEATYESGFVIDKFPISRPNLTFSTLTVSNMSPEDSSIYLCSVGQGGYGYTFGSGTRLTVV.

This rearrangement joins TRBV2 to TRBJ2-5, with D perhaps TRBD2 (5 bases). The V end lost 1 base, the J end lost 4 bases, and 13 bases lay between the germline ends. From germline, CDR1 is SNHLY and CDR2 FYNNEI. The CDR3 runs to 15 residues. The CDR3 region is CASSEGLRGLETQYF. The CDR3 bases are TGTGCCAGCAGTGAAGGTTTACGAGGGTTAGAGACCCAGTACTTC.

In its sample, this clone was seen a few times. The chain combines TRBV7-9 with TRBJ1-6, with D tentatively TRBD1 (6 bases). The CDR3 extends over 18 amino acids. The V gene's germline CDR1 is SEHNR and CDR2 FQNEAQ (reference sequence). V lost 5 bases and J 8 bases, leaving 25 bases between the germline ends. Here the CDR3 DNA reads TGTGCCAGCAGCCGATCTGGCCGTCAGGGGACCCGTTATTCACCCCTCCACTTT. This encodes CASSRSGRQGTRYSPLHF.

V is TRBV5-1 and J is TRBJ1-3; D might be TRBD1 (6 bases). This CDR3 has 16 residues. Germline values: CDR1 SGHRS, CDR2 YFSETQ. V was pared by 4 bases and J by 1 base, with 15 bases between. The CDR3 DNA reads as TGCGCCAGCAGCCCAGCCACGACAGGTTCTGGAAACACCATATATTTT. This sequence encodes CASSPATTGSGNTIYF.

The chain is built from TRBV11-2 and TRBJ1-4; D may be TRBD1 (6 bases). The V end was cut by 6 bases, the J end by 0 bases, with 11 bases between. This CDR3 comprises 15 residues. Germline V gives CDR1 SGHAT, CDR2 FQNNGV. The chain's CDR3 is CASRRPGATNEKLFF. The CDR3 DNA is TGTGCCAGCAGAAGACCAGGGGCAACTAATGAAAAACTGTTTTTT. Full variable domain (remainder filled in from reference TRBV11-2 and TRBJ1-4): EAGVAQSPRYKIIEKRQSVAFWCNPISGHATLYWYQQILGQGPKLLIQFQNNGVVDDSQLPKDRFSAERLKGVDSTLKIQPAKLEDSAVYLCASRRPGATNEKLFFGSGTQLSVL.

V usage is TRBV5-1 and J usage is TRBJ2-1; 9 bases match TRBD2. J gave up 0 bases and V 5 bases, and 3 bases lay outside the gene matches. The CDR3 spans 15 residues. Germline loops: CDR1 SGHRS, CDR2 YFSETQ. CDR3 bases: TGCGCCAGCAGGGTTAGCGGGAGCTCCTACAATGAGCAGTTCTTC. Encoded protein: CASRVSGSSYNEQFF. The full variable domain, with the rest looked up from reference TRBV5-1 and TRBJ2-1, is KAGVTQTPRYLIKTRGQQVTLSCSPISGHRSVSWYQQTPGQGLQFLFEYFSETQRNKGNFPGRFSGRQFSNSRSEMNVSTLELGDSALYLCASRVSGSSYNEQFFGPGTRLTVL.

The V and J genes are TRBV9 and TRBJ1-2; possibly TRBD1 for D (6 bases). The length of the CDR3 is 16 residues. Germline CDR1 and CDR2: SGDLS and YYNGEE. V was shortened by 1 base and J by 1 base, with 14 bases between the two germline ends. The CDR3 region has the DNA TGTGCCAGCAGCGTAACGGACAGAGAATTTAACTATGGCTACACCTTC. Translating gives CASSVTDREFNYGYTF.

CDR3 amino acids: CASSPTKQGYSNQPQHF. The CDR3 DNA is TGTGCCAGCAGCCCTACCAAACAGGGGTATAGCAATCAGCCCCAGCATTTT. The chain recombines TRBV7-8 with TRBJ1-5; TRBD1 matches 7 bases. Germline V gene sequence: CDR1 SGHVS, CDR2 FQNEAQ. This CDR3 has 17 amino acids. Trimming cost V 5 bases and J 0 bases; bases outside gene matches: 10. Filled out from reference TRBV7-8 and TRBJ1-5, the complete variable domain reads GAGVSQSPRYKVAKRGQDVALRCDPISGHVSLFWYQQALGQGPEFLTYFQNEAQLDKSGLPSDRFFAERPEGSVSTLKIQRTQQEDSAVYLCASSPTKQGYSNQPQHFGDGTRLSIL.

J is TRBJ2-7 and V is TRBV28; possible D gene TRBD1, 6 bases. The CDR3 has 13 amino acids. Germline CDR1 MDHEN, CDR2 SYDVKM. Trimming left V 7 bases short and J 9 bases short, with 19 bases between. The CDR3 loop reads CASTPDRVHGQYF. The DNA of the CDR3 is TGTGCCAGCACCCCGGACAGAGTCCACGGGCAGTACTTC.

The chain links TRBV5-1 to TRBJ2-2; the D gene is possibly TRBD1 (6 bases). Germline V gene lookup returns CDR1 SGHRS and CDR2 YFSETQ. Trimming shortened V by 4 bases and J by 4 bases, and 14 bases separated the two germline ends. The CDR3 is 15 residues long. CDR3 loop: CASSAETGSTGELFF. The CDR3 DNA reads TGCGCCAGCAGCGCGGAGACAGGTTCCACCGGGGAGCTGTTTTTT.

The chain combines TRBV24-1 with TRBJ1-5; 7 bases fit TRBD1. V shed 5 bases and J 10 bases; nucleotides not matched to a gene: 10. The CDR3 runs 14 residues. The germline CDR1 and CDR2 sequences are KGHDR and SFDVKD. The CDR3 bases are TGTGCCACCAGTGGATTGGACAGGAAGTCTCCCCAGCATTTT. Translated, it gives CATSGLDRKSPQHF.

This chain connects TRBV27 to TRBJ1-1; 7 nucleotides align to TRBD1. Per the germline V gene, CDR1 is MNHEY and CDR2 is SMNVEV (reference sequence). V lost 0 bases and J lost 5; bases outside the gene matches: 3. CDR3 size: 14 residues. The CDR3 is CASSLSTGNTEAFF. The CDR3 bases are TGTGCCAGCAGTTTATCGACAGGGAATACTGAAGCTTTCTTT.

The genes are TRBV5-5 and TRBJ2-1; D possibly corresponds to TRBD1 (5 bases). Trimming took 4 bases from V and 12 from J, leaving 20 bases between them. CDR3 length: 14 amino acids. Per germline, CDR1 SGHKS and CDR2 YYEKEE (reference sequence). This CDR3 is CASSRSNPSQGQFF. Written as DNA, the CDR3 is TGTGCCAGCAGCAGATCGAACCCCTCTCAGGGGCAGTTCTTC.

The chain is built from TRBV20-1 and TRBJ2-7, with 7 bases identical to TRBD2. This CDR3 has 15 amino acids. In germline, CDR1 is DFQATT, CDR2 SNEGSKA (reference sequence). With 3 bases clipped from V and 6 bases from J, the junction kept 14 bases outside the gene matches. For the CDR3, the DNA is TGCAGTGCTAGTGCCCCGGGGGAGGGTCGATCCGAGCAGTACTTC. Protein sequence: CSASAPGEGRSEQYF.

The J gene is TRBJ2-2, the V gene TRBV2; D possibly corresponds to TRBD1 (5 bases). CDR1 and CDR2 (germline): SNHLY, FYNNEI. V lost 2 bases to trimming and J lost 5 bases, with 15 bases between them. The CDR3 is 16 residues long. DNA for the CDR3: TGTGCCAGCAGTGAATCGGCAGGGTGGCGGACCGGGGAGCTGTTTTTT. The encoded protein is CASSESAGWRTGELFF. The whole variable domain, remainder taken from reference TRBV2 and TRBJ2-2, is EPEVTQTPSHQVTQMGQEVILRCVPISNHLYFYWYRQILGQKVEFLVSFYNNEISEKSEIFDDQFSVERPDGSNFTLKIRSTKLEDSAMYFCASSESAGWRTGELFFGEGSRLTVL.

The chain uses TRBV24-1 and TRBJ2-5, with D possibly matching TRBD2 (5 bases). V shed 0 bases and J shed 5 bases, with 6 bases lying between them. From germline, CDR1 is KGHDR and CDR2 SFDVKD. This CDR3 region has 13 residues. The CDR3 sequence is CATSDLWEETQYF. The CDR3 coding sequence is TGTGCCACCAGTGATTTGTGGGAGGAGACCCAGTACTTC.

The CDR3 reads CASSSSFNRDYGYTF. CDR3 in DNA: TGTGCCAGCAGCTCTTCCTTCAACAGAGACTATGGCTACACCTTC. The V and J genes are TRBV7-2 and TRBJ1-2; D is unclear. The CDR3 runs to 15 residues. Trimming pared 4 bases from V and 3 bases from J, leaving 15 bases between. The germline CDR1 and CDR2 sequences are SGHTA and FQGNSA.

The genes are TRBV27 and TRBJ2-1; D gene unclear. Between the trimmed V and J ends, which lost 3 bases and 4 bases, there was a span of 7 bases. This CDR3 is 13 amino acids long. Per germline, CDR1 MNHEY and CDR2 SMNVEV (reference sequence). In nucleotides, the CDR3 is TGTGCCAGCAGTTTCGGTCAATACAATGAGCAGTTCTTC. Translated: CASSFGQYNEQFF.

This clone has more than one count but fewer than ten. The gene calls are TRBV28 and TRBJ1-4, with 9 bases lining up with TRBD1. V lost 6 bases to trimming and J lost 4 bases; unmatched junction nucleotides: 3. CDR1 MDHEN and CDR2 SYDVKM come from the germline V gene. The CDR3 is 14 residues long. For the CDR3, the DNA is TGTGCCAGCAGCGGACAGGGGCGTAATGAAAAACTGTTTTTT. Residues: CASSGQGRNEKLFF. Full variable domain (outside the CDR3, taken from reference TRBV28 and TRBJ1-4): DVKVTQSSRYLVKRTGEKVFLECVQDMDHENMFWYRQDPGLGLRLIYFSYDVKMKEKGDIPEGYSVSREKKERFSLILESASTNQTSMYLCASSGQGRNEKLFFGSGTQLSVL.

The chain couples TRBV24-1 to TRBJ2-1; 7 nucleotides match TRBD2. The CDR3 extends over 15 amino acids. Germline V gene data show CDR1 as KGHDR and CDR2 as SFDVKD. The ends lost 6 bases at V and 8 bases at J; junction bases unmatched: 12. DNA of the CDR3: TGTGCCACCAGTAATGACGGACTAGTGCCCGATGAGCAGTTCTTC. Amino acid sequence: CATSNDGLVPDEQFF.